The TCR beta chain under discussion was sequenced for a study of T cell repertoires in cytomegalovirus infection. A single record per CDR3 protein comes from TCRdb applying MiXCR to the reads. The table has about 330,000 distinct CDR3 sequences, roughly 34% seen once. Remarks on this clonotype: The antigen is not known.

V lost 4 bases to trimming and J lost 10 bases; unmatched junction nucleotides: 8. This CDR3 is 13 amino acids long. The germline V gene has CDR1 SGDLS and CDR2 YYNGEE. This sample comprised cultured PBMCs, obtained from culture after CMV antigen stimulation. The TCR was taken from a human donor in good health (CMV status not recorded). Some clones in this sample may be carry-over from other donors' samples. The genes are TRBV9 and TRBJ2-1; 7 bases match TRBD1. CDR3 sequence reads: CASSPGSGQEQFF. CDR3 in DNA: TGTGCCAGCAGCCCGGGGTCGGGACAGGAGCAGTTCTTC.